Sequencing of this T cell receptor beta chain was carried out in a study of T cells in Graves' hyperthyroidism and ophthalmopathy. Across the study: Pretreatment peripheral blood was obtained at initial diagnosis. Study-wide results and caveats: Stable hyperthyroidism was told apart from ophthalmopathy by a model built on 13 V-J features. Most thyroid clonotypes expanded above 0.001 were also detected in blood.

CDR3 length: 17 residues. The J segment lost 4 bases and the V segment lost 3 bases, leaving 8 bases of the junction unmatched. Germline V gives CDR1 GTSNPN, CDR2 SVGIG (reference sequence). This clonotype was seen a few times. Its antigen is still unknown. Researchers amplified the TCR beta CDR3 regions from RNA transcripts. The TCR CDR3 first-round RT-PCR relied on the HTBI primer set. From the multiplex PCR reads, TCRdb called clonotypes with MiXCR, one entry per CDR3 protein. This table has around 620,000 distinct CDR3 sequences, approximately 15% appearing once. The chain joins TRBV30 to TRBJ2-2; 13 bases are shared with TRBD2. Sequenced sample: blood. This TCR was recovered from a young woman with Graves' ophthalmopathy. The CDR3 sequence: CAWSTGLAGLFTGELFF. The CDR3 coding sequence is TGTGCCTGGAGCACGGGACTAGCGGGACTATTCACCGGGGAGCTGTTTTTT.